What follows is one T cell receptor beta chain and its context. Its antigen is as yet unknown. The entry originates in a study of T cell repertoires in cytomegalovirus infection. Study at large: Public TCR beta signature analysis indicated the presence of both CMV infection and matching HLA type.

CDR1 SGHVS and CDR2 FNYEAQ come from the germline V gene. V lost 5 bases to trimming and J lost 6 bases, with 8 bases between them. This CDR3 contains 12 residues. Findings and caveats of the study: People with CMV and the relevant HLA were identified by cumulative public TCR beta family frequency.

MiXCR was run by TCRdb on the reads, yielding one entry per CDR3 protein. The sample yields roughly 100,000 distinct CDR3 sequences, 16% seen once. Specimen: PBMCs. This chain links TRBV7-6 with TRBJ2-1; D is unclear. The sequence was obtained from a human donor in good health (CMV status not recorded). Some clones in this sample may be carry-over from other donors' samples. The CDR3 DNA follows: TGTGCCAGCAGCCTCACCCTCAATGAGCAGTTCTTC. It is translated as CASSLTLNEQFF.